This TCR beta chain was observed in a study of cytomegalovirus exposure and HLA in healthy donors. CDR1 is SEHNR and CDR2 is FQNEAQ in the germline V gene (reference sequence). CDR3 length equals 14 residues. Trimming stripped 6 bases from V and 3 bases from J, with 11 bases between. This clone was seen a few times. PCR employed 60 Vbeta and 13 Jbeta primers. The assay was immunoSEQ multiplex PCR, and TCRdb's table has in-frame clones only and misses some. In the table there are some 150,000 clones, roughly 8.8% of which are singletons. What was sequenced was PBMCs. The chain carries TRBV7-9 and TRBJ2-2; possible D gene TRBD2, 6 bases. This TCR was sampled from a woman between 35 and 50 years old in good health and CMV-seropositive. This CDR3 is CASSPSGDTGELFF. The DNA for the CDR3 is TGTGCCAGCAGTCCCTCGGGAGACACCGGGGAGCTGTTTTTT.